This T cell receptor (beta chain) was recorded in a study of Tregs in tolerant kidney transplant recipients. Clones were read by immunoSEQ multiplex PCR, and TCRdb kept only the in-frame ones, dropping some. The profile shows approximately 90,000 clones, roughly 93% of them singletons. The CDR3 length is 11 residues. V lost 4 bases and J 7 bases, leaving 8 bases between the germline ends. The V gene's germline CDR1 is SGHTA and CDR2 FQGNSA. The study's findings and limits: Validation in larger populations is needed because few patients were studied. This study did not directly address biological reproducibility.

With respect to this clone: Antigen specificity is unknown.

Related graft donors supplied nonmyeloablative bone marrow transplants, and mixed chimerism was transient. This chain uses TRBV7-2 with TRBJ2-7, with a tentative D call TRBD2 (6 bases). Material: CD4+ T cells from blood (PBMCs), obtained 12 months after the transplant. This receptor was taken from a human patient who received a combined kidney and bone marrow transplant. Some T cells may be supplied by the graft donor. This CDR3 is CASSSGTEQYF. The CDR3 bases are TGTGCCAGCAGCTCCGGGACTGAGCAGTACTTC.